The TCR beta chain under discussion was sequenced for a study of shared clonotypes between healthy human individuals. This clone was detected only once. This CDR3 has 16 amino acids. J was trimmed by 6 bases and V by 0 bases; bases with no gene match: 9. Germline CDR1 and CDR2: LNHDA and SQIVND (reference sequence). Clones were sequenced by immunoSEQ multiplex PCR, and TCRdb holds only the in-frame ones, with some missing. In the table there are 300,000 to 350,000 clones, 70% to 75% of which are singletons. The J gene is TRBJ2-7, the V gene TRBV19; 9 bases fit TRBD1. The receptor's source is a man aged 25-45 years in good health. The sequenced material came from memory CD4+ T cells sorted from blood. As to subset: CD45RA-negative fraction. This CDR3 reads CASSIEAGTGLGEQYF. The DNA for the CDR3 is TGTGCCAGTAGTATAGAGGCGGGGACAGGGTTGGGCGAGCAGTACTTC.